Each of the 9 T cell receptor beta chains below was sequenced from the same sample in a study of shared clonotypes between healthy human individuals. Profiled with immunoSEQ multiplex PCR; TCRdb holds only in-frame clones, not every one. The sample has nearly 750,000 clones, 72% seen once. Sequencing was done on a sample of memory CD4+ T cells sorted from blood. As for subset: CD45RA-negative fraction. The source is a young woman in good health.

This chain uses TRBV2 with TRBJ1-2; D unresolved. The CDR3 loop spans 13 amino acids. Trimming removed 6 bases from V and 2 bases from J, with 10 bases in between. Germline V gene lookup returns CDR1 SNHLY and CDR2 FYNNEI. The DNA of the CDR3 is TGTGCCAGCAGGGCGGAGATCAACTATGGCTACACCTTC. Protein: CASRAEINYGYTF.

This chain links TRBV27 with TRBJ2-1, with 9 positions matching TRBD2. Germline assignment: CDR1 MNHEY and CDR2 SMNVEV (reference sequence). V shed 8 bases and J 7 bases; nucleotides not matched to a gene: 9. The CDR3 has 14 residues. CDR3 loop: CASQDRGRVNEQFF. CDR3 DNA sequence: TGTGCCAGCCAAGACCGCGGGAGGGTAAATGAGCAGTTCTTC.

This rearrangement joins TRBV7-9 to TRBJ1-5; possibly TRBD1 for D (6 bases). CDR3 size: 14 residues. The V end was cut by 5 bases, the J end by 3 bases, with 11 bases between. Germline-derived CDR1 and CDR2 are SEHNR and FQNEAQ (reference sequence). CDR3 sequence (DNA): TGTGCCAGCAGCCCAGGGGACTACAATCAGCCCCAGCATTTT. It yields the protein CASSPGDYNQPQHF.

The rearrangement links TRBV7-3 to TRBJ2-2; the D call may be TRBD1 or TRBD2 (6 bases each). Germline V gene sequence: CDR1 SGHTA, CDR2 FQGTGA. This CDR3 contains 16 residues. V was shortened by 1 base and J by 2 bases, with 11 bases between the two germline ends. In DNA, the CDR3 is TGTGCCAGCAGCTTAAATGGAGGGACAAACACCGGGGAGCTGTTTTTT. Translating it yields CASSLNGGTNTGELFF. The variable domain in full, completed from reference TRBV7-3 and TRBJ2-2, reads GAGVSQTPSNKVTEKGKYVELRCDPISGHTALYWYRQSLGQGPEFLIYFQGTGAADDSGLPNDRFFAVRPEGSVSTLKIQRTERGDSAVYLCASSLNGGTNTGELFFGEGSRLTVL.

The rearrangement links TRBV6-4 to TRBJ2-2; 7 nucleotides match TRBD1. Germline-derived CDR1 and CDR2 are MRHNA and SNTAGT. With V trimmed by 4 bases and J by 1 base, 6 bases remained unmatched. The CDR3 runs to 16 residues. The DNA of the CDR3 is TGTGCCAGCAGTGCCACGACAGGGAAGAACACCGGGGAGCTGTTTTTT. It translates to CASSATTGKNTGELFF.

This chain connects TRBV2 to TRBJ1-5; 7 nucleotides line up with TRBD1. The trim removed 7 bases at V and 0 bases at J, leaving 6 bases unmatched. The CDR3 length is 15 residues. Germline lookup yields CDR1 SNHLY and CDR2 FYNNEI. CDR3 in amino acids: CASTGQANSNQPQHF. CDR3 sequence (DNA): TGTGCCAGCACTGGACAGGCTAATAGCAATCAGCCCCAGCATTTT. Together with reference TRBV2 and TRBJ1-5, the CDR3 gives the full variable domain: EPEVTQTPSHQVTQMGQEVILRCVPISNHLYFYWYRQILGQKVEFLVSFYNNEISEKSEIFDDQFSVERPDGSNFTLKIRSTKLEDSAMYFCASTGQANSNQPQHFGDGTRLSIL.

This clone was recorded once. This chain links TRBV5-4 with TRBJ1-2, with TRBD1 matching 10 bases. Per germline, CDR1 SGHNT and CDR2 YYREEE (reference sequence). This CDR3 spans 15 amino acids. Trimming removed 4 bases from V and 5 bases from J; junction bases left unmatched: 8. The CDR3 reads CASSLGQGDLYGYTF. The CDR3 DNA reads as TGTGCCAGCAGCCTTGGACAGGGGGATCTTTATGGCTACACCTTC. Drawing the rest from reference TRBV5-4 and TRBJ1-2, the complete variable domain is ETGVTQSPTHLIKTRGQQVTLRCSSQSGHNTVSWYQQALGQGPQFIFQYYREEENGRGNFPPRFSGLQFPNYSSELNVNALELDDSALYLCASSLGQGDLYGYTFGSGTRLTVV.

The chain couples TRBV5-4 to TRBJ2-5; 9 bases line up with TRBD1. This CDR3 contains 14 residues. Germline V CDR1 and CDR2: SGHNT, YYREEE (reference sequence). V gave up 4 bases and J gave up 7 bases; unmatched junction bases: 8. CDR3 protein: CASSSRQGVGTQYF. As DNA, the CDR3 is TGTGCCAGCAGCAGCAGACAGGGGGTGGGGACCCAGTACTTC.

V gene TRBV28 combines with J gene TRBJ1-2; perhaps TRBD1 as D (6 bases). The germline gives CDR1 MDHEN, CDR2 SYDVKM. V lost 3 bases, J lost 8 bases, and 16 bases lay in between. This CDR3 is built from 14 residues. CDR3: CASSLSFGGEGYTF. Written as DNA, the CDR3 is TGTGCCAGCAGTTTGTCCTTTGGGGGCGAAGGCTACACCTTC.